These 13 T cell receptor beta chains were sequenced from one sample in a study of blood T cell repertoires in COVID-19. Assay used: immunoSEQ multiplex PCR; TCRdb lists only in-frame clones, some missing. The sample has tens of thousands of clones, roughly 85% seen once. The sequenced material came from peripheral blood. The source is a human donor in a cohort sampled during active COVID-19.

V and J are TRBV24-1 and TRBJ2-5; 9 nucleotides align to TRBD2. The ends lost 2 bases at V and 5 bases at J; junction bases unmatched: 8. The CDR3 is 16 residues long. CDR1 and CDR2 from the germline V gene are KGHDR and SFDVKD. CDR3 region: CATSDSAGGARETQYF. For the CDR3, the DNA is TGTGCCACCAGTGATTCTGCGGGAGGGGCTCGGGAGACCCAGTACTTC.

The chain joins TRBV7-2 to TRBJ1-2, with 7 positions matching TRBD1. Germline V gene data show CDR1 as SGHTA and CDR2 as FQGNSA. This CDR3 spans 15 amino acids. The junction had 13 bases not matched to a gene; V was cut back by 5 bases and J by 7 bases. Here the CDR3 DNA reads TGTGCCAGCAGCCCACAAGGTGAAGGGGGCATTGGCTACACCTTC. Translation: CASSPQGEGGIGYTF.

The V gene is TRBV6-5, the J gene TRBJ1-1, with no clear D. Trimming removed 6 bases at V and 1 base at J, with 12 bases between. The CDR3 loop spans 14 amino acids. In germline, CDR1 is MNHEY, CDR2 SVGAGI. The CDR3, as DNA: TGTGCCAGCAGGCCCCAGGAGGGGAACACTGAAGCTTTCTTT. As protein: CASRPQEGNTEAFF.

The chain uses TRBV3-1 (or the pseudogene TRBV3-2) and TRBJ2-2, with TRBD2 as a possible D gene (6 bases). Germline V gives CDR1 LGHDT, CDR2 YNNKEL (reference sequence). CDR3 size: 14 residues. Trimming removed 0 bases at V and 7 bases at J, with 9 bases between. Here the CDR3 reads CASSQDRGGGELFF. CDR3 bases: TGTGCCAGCAGCCAAGATAGGGGAGGCGGGGAGCTGTTTTTT.

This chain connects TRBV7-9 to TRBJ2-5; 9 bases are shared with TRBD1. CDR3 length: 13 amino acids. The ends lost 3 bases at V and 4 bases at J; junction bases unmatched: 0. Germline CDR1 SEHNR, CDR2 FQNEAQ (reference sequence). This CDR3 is CASSLDRGETQYF. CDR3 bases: TGTGCCAGCAGCTTGGACAGGGGAGAGACCCAGTACTTC.

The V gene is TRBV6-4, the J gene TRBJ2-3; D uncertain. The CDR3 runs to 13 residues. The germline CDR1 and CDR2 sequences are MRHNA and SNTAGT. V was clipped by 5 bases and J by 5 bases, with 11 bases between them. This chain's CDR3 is CASSSVVGDTQYF. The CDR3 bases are TGTGCCAGCAGTTCGGTGGTCGGAGATACGCAGTATTTT.

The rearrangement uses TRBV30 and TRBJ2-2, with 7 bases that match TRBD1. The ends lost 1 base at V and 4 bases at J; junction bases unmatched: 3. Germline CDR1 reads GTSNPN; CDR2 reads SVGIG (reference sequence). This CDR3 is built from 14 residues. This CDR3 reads CAWSAGGGTGELFF. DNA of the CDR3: TGTGCCTGGAGTGCAGGGGGTGGCACCGGGGAGCTGTTTTTT.

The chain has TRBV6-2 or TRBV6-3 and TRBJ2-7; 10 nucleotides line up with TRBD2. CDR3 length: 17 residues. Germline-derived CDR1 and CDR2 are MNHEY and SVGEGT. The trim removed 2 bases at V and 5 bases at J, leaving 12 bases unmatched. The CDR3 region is CASSYATSGMNPDEQYF. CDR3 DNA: TGTGCCAGCAGTTACGCTACTAGCGGGATGAATCCCGACGAGCAGTACTTC.

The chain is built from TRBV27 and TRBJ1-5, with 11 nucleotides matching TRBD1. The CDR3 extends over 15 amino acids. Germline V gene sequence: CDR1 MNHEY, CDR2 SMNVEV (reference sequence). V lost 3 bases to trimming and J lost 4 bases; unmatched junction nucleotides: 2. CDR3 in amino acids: CASSFGQGANQPQHF. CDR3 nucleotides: TGTGCCAGCAGTTTTGGACAGGGGGCAAATCAGCCCCAGCATTTT.

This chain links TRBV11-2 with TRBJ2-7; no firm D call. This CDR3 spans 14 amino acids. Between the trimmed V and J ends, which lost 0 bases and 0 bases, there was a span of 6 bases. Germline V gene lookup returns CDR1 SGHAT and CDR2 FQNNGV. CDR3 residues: CASSLDAVSYEQYF. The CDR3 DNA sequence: TGTGCCAGCAGCTTAGATGCAGTCTCCTACGAGCAGTACTTC.

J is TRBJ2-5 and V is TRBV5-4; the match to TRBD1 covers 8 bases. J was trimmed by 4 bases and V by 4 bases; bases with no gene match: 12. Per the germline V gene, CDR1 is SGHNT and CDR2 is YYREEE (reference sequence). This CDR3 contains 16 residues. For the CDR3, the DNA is TGTGCCAGCAGCGCCGCCGTGGCAGGGGGCCGAGAGACCCAGTACTTC. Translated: CASSAAVAGGRETQYF.

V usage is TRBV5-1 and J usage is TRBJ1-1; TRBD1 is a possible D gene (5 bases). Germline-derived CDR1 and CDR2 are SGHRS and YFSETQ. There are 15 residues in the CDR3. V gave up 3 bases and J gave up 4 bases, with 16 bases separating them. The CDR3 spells CASSSLSLGGTEAFF. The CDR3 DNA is TGCGCCAGCAGCTCACTAAGTCTGGGGGGCACTGAAGCTTTCTTT.

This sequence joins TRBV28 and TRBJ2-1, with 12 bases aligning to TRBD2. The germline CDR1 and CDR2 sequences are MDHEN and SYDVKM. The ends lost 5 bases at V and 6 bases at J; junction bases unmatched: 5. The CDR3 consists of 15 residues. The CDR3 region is CASSPTSGGRNEQFF. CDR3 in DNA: TGTGCCAGCAGTCCGACTAGCGGGGGCCGCAATGAGCAGTTCTTC.